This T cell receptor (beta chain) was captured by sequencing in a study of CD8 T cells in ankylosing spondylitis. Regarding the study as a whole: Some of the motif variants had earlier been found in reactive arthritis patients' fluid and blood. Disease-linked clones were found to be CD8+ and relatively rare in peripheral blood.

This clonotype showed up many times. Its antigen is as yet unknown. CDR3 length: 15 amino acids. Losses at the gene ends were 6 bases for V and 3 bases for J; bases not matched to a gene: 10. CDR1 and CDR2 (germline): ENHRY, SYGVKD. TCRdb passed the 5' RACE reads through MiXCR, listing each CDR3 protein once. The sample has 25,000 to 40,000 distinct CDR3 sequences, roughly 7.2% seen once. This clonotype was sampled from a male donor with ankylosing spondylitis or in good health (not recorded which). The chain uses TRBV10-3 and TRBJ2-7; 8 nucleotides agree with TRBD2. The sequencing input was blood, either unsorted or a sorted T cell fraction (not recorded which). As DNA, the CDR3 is TGTGCCATCAGCGCCGGGGTTAGCGGGAACTACGAGCAGTACTTC. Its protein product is CAISAGVSGNYEQYF.